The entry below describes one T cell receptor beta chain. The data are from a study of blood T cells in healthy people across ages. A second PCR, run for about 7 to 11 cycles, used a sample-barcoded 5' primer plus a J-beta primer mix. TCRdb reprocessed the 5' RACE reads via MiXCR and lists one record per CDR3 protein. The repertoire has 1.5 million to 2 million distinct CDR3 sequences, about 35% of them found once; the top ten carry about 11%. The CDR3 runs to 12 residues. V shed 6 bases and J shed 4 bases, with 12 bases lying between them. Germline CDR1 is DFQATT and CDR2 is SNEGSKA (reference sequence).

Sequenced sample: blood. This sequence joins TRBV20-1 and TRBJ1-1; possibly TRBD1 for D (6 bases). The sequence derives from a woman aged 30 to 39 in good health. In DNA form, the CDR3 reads TGCAGTGCCACTGGGACACTCACTGAAGCTTTCTTT. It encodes CSATGTLTEAFF.